The 2 T cell receptor beta chains below all came from one sample that was sequenced in a study of identical twins. TCRdb recomputed calls from the 5' RACE reads with MiXCR, one row per CDR3 protein. The sample records 550,000 to 700,000 distinct CDR3 sequences, more than 9% being singletons. The same sample was also used in a study of yellow fever vaccine responses in identical twins.

Source material: PBMCs. The receptors come from a woman aged 18-29 years in good health.

This clonotype was picked up many times. The genes are TRBV10-3 and TRBJ2-1, with 7 positions matching TRBD1. The germline gives CDR1 ENHRY, CDR2 SYGVKD. V shed 7 bases and J 10 bases; nucleotides not matched to a gene: 7. CDR3 size: 12 residues. CDR3 bases: TGTGCCATCACCACCACAGGGGACGAGCAGTTCTTC. Its protein product is CAITTTGDEQFF.

The CDR3 reads CSARVPNTEAFF. The CDR3 bases are TGCAGTGCTAGAGTCCCGAACACTGAAGCTTTCTTT. V usage is TRBV20-1 and J usage is TRBJ1-1; D is uncertain. The germline V and J ends were trimmed by 1 base and 1 base, with 4 bases remaining between them. From germline, CDR1 is DFQATT and CDR2 SNEGSKA (reference sequence). The CDR3 extends over 12 amino acids.